Each of the 17 T cell receptor beta chains below was sequenced from the same sample in a study of blood T cell repertoires in COVID-19 (TCRdb year 2020). Library construction relied on the immunoSEQ multiplex PCR assay. TCRdb took over this immuneACCESS table, retaining in-frame rearrangements with V and J assigned. Such tables are incomplete; in checked studies, under half of the missing clones stem from an unresolved V gene, and the remainder is unexplained. Recorded for this sample are about 86,000 clones; approximately 80% of them occurred a single time. The ten largest make up approximately 11% of the sample. Source material: peripheral blood. These receptors all come from a man in his 70s with acute or convalescent COVID-19.

This chain uses TRBV6-5 with TRBJ2-3; D is perhaps TRBD2 (6 bases). The CDR3 is 15 residues long. Trimming stripped 2 bases from V and 6 bases from J, with 15 bases between. In germline, CDR1 is MNHEY, CDR2 SVGAGI. CDR3 residues: CASSYGVPRGDTQYF. The CDR3 DNA sequence: TGTGCCAGCAGTTACGGGGTGCCTCGGGGGGATACGCAGTATTTT.

This clone was counted between two and nine times. The rearrangement joins TRBV4-1 to TRBJ1-5, with 8 bases lining up with TRBD1. V was pared by 1 base and J by 5 bases, with 4 bases of the junction left unmatched. CDR3 length equals 15 residues. Germline lookup yields CDR1 MGHRA and CDR2 YSYEKL. The CDR3 sequence: CASSQVRGQDQPQHF. The CDR3 nucleotides read TGCGCCAGCAGCCAAGTCAGGGGGCAGGATCAGCCCCAGCATTTT.

This chain connects TRBV18 to TRBJ2-3, with 8 bases matching TRBD1. This CDR3 contains 14 residues. Germline V lookup: CDR1 KGHSH, CDR2 LQKENI. V shed 3 bases, J shed 1 base, and the junction held 0 bases outside the gene matches. CDR3 protein: CASSPDRGTDTQYF. The CDR3 nucleotides are TGTGCCAGCTCACCGGACAGGGGCACAGATACGCAGTATTTT.

The chain carries TRBV28 and TRBJ2-1; the D gene is possibly TRBD2 (7 bases). Trimming stripped 7 bases from V and 9 bases from J, with 16 bases between. CDR1 and CDR2 (germline): MDHEN, SYDVKM. The CDR3 has 13 amino acids. As DNA, the CDR3 is TGTGCCAGCACCTGGGGGGGGCGAAGTGAGCAGTTCTTC. Its protein is CASTWGGRSEQFF.

The chain combines TRBV11-2 with TRBJ2-2, with 11 bases lining up with TRBD2. The V gene's germline CDR1 is SGHAT and CDR2 FQNNGV. The V segment lost 1 base and the J segment 6 bases; nucleotides outside the gene matches: 4. The CDR3 consists of 16 residues. In nucleotides, the CDR3 is TGTGCCAGCAGCTTAGTTAGCGGGGGGGCGGCCGGGGAGCTGTTTTTT. Encoded protein: CASSLVSGGAAGELFF.

The gene calls are TRBV18 and TRBJ2-2; possible D gene TRBD2, 7 bases. Germline CDR1 is KGHSH and CDR2 is LQKENI. Trimming pared 4 bases from V and 4 bases from J, leaving 13 bases between. CDR3 length: 15 residues. The CDR3 DNA sequence: TGTGCCAGCTCACTCGGGGGGCACGTCACCGGGGAGCTGTTTTTT. The encoded protein is CASSLGGHVTGELFF.

The V call is TRBV11-2, the J call TRBJ2-5, with D perhaps matching TRBD1 (6 bases). The CDR3 covers 15 residues. Trimming shortened V by 3 bases and J by 4 bases, and 15 bases separated the two germline ends. Germline CDR1 and CDR2: SGHAT and FQNNGV. The CDR3 sequence: CASSLATGRRETQYF. The CDR3 DNA reads TGTGCCAGCAGCTTGGCAACAGGGCGTCGAGAGACCCAGTACTTC. The whole variable domain, remainder taken from reference TRBV11-2 and TRBJ2-5, is EAGVAQSPRYKIIEKRQSVAFWCNPISGHATLYWYQQILGQGPKLLIQFQNNGVVDDSQLPKDRFSAERLKGVDSTLKIQPAKLEDSAVYLCASSLATGRRETQYFGPGTRLLVL.

The genes are TRBV4-1 and TRBJ1-3; D is perhaps TRBD1 (5 bases). Looked up from germline, CDR1 is MGHRA and CDR2 is YSYEKL. This CDR3 spans 16 amino acids. V lost 2 bases and J lost 1, with 12 bases in between. The CDR3 DNA reads as TGCGCCAGCAGCCAACAGGGTGTTAGATCTGGAAACACCATATATTTT. It encodes CASSQQGVRSGNTIYF.

This chain connects TRBV21-1 to TRBJ2-7; the D call of TRBD1 is as the table states it, not checked on the DNA. TRBV21-1 is a known pseudogene. The CDR3 is made up of 13 amino acids. CDR3 region: CASSIWTDYEQYV. The CDR3 DNA follows: TGTGCCAGCAGCATATGGACAGACTACGAGCAGTACGTC.

V and J are TRBV5-1 and TRBJ1-1; perhaps TRBD1 as D (5 bases). V lost 0 bases and J 5 bases, leaving 8 bases between the germline ends. CDR3 size: 13 residues. Looked up from germline, CDR1 is SGHRS and CDR2 is YFSETQ. The CDR3 is CASSLAGRTEAFF. The CDR3 nucleotides are TGCGCCAGCAGCTTGGCAGGGAGGACTGAAGCTTTCTTT.

In this sample, this clone turned up a few times. The chain employs TRBV28 and TRBJ1-4; no definite D call. Trimming cost V 6 bases and J 6 bases, with 20 bases left between them. The CDR3 has 16 residues. The germline V gene encodes CDR1 MDHEN and CDR2 SYDVKM. The CDR3 protein is CASSTRGGELDEKLFF. In nucleotides, the CDR3 is TGTGCCAGCAGCACCCGGGGTGGGGAATTGGATGAAAAACTGTTTTTT. Drawing the rest from reference TRBV28 and TRBJ1-4, the complete variable domain is DVKVTQSSRYLVKRTGEKVFLECVQDMDHENMFWYRQDPGLGLRLIYFSYDVKMKEKGDIPEGYSVSREKKERFSLILESASTNQTSMYLCASSTRGGELDEKLFFGSGTQLSVL.

The chain couples TRBV6-5 to TRBJ2-2, with D tentatively TRBD2 (5 bases). Germline assignment: CDR1 MNHEY and CDR2 SVGAGI. This CDR3 has 15 amino acids. Trimming removed 2 bases from V and 1 base from J, with 8 bases in between. The CDR3 DNA follows: TGTGCCAGCAGTTACAGGACTTGGAACACCGGGGAGCTGTTTTTT. Its protein is CASSYRTWNTGELFF.

The chain recombines TRBV4-1 with TRBJ2-7, with D possibly matching TRBD2 (7 bases). The V end was cut by 3 bases, the J end by 5 bases, with 17 bases between. This CDR3 comprises 15 residues. CDR1 and CDR2 (germline): MGHRA, YSYEKL. This CDR3 is CASSQGAWGGDEQYF. The CDR3 nucleotides read TGCGCCAGCAGCCAGGGGGCGTGGGGGGGAGACGAGCAGTACTTC.

The chain joins TRBV10-2 to TRBJ2-7, with 7 bases lining up with TRBD1. CDR1 is WSHSY, CDR2 SAAADI, per germline. Trimming cost V 4 bases and J 4 bases; bases outside gene matches: 7. This CDR3 comprises 14 residues. The CDR3, as DNA: TGCGCCAGCAGTGGTGGAAGGGGGCCTTACGAGCAGTACTTC. The encoded protein is CASSGGRGPYEQYF.

This clone was seen just once. The V and J genes are TRBV3-1 (or the pseudogene TRBV3-2) and TRBJ1-2, with TRBD1 as a possible D gene (5 bases). With 0 bases removed from V and 8 bases from J, the gap between germline ends came to 10 bases. The CDR3 totals 13 residues. Germline lookup yields CDR1 LGHDT and CDR2 YNNKEL (reference sequence). The CDR3 here is CASSQDGWGGYTF. The CDR3, as DNA: TGTGCCAGCAGCCAAGACGGGTGGGGCGGCTACACCTTC.

This clone was detected ten times or more. The V and J genes are TRBV6-6 and TRBJ1-2, with a possible D match to TRBD1 (5 bases). This CDR3 is 14 amino acids long. CDR1 is MNHNY, CDR2 SVGAGI, per germline (reference sequence). V gave up 10 bases and J gave up 4 bases, with 19 bases separating them. The CDR3 DNA reads as TGTGCCACCCTGACGAGGGGACTGGTCTATGGCTACACCTTC. Its translation: CATLTRGLVYGYTF.

The rearrangement uses TRBV4-1 and TRBJ1-2; D perhaps matches TRBD1 (5 bases). Deletions cut 1 base from V and 4 bases from J, with 13 bases between. The CDR3 is made up of 15 amino acids. From germline, CDR1 is MGHRA and CDR2 YSYEKL. CDR3 nucleotides: TGCGCCAGCAGCCAAGGAAGTCAGGGCGGCTATGGCTACACCTTC. Translating gives CASSQGSQGGYGYTF.